This TCR beta chain is from a study of control samples from healthy donors and cancer patients (dated by TCRdb to the early 2020s). After removal of 6 bases from V and 4 bases from J, the junction retains 2 bases not matched to a gene. CDR1 is given as SNHLY and CDR2 as FYNNEI, both from the germline V gene. The cysteine opens and the phenylalanine closes a CDR3 of 13 amino acids. Only CDR3 DNA remains: 39 bases, in frame from the first base. The library was generated by the immunoSEQ multiplex PCR assay. This is the immuneACCESS table as TCRdb keeps it, with only in-frame sequences that have V and J called. A part of the clones is gone; compared with another copy, unresolved V genes explain less than half, and the rest is unexplained. This specimen's table enumerates some 190,000 clones. The ten biggest clones cover roughly 2.2% of the sample. Worth noting for this clone: No antigen is known for it.

Input material: blood. This sequence uses TRBV2 and TRBJ1-5; 8 nucleotides in the junction match TRBD1. The receptor's source is a woman in her 30s in good health. CDR3 region: CASRGTGNQPQHF. The DNA reads TGTGCCAGCAGGGGGACAGGAAATCAGCCCCAGCATTTT.